This TCR beta chain was sequenced for a study of molecular identifiers for immune sequencing clone quantification. The authors gated naive CD8 T cells as CD8+CD4-CCR7+CD45RA+ for sorting. In preparing bulk TCR libraries, previously described methods and listed TCR primers were used. TCRdb independently ran MiXCR on the PCR reads; one entry per CDR3 protein. The table has around 460,000 distinct CDR3 sequences, less than 30% seen once; the top ten hold around 0.79%. The CDR3 totals 13 residues. CDR1 SNHLY and CDR2 FYNNEI come from the germline V gene. Losses at the gene ends were 7 bases for V and 3 bases for J; bases not matched to a gene: 4. General study results and limits: Clones that exceeded 20 RNA copies held over 99% of effector molecules, yet under 1% in naive cells. Barcode collisions between identical TCR molecules could shrink estimates of highly expanded clone sizes.

This clonotype was recorded many times. The antigen is not known. The chain is built from TRBV2 and TRBJ2-7; 9 positions match TRBD2. The TCR was taken from a human donor in good health. Some libraries in this study had Jurkat cell RNA spiked in. The source material was naive CD8+ T cells from blood, with Jurkat cell RNA spiked in. As for subset: FACS-sorted CD8+CD4-CCR7+CD45RA+ naive T cells. The CDR3 here is CASTRLADYEQYF. DNA for the CDR3: TGTGCCAGCACCCGACTAGCGGACTACGAGCAGTACTTC. Variable domain in full (rest from reference TRBV2 and TRBJ2-7): EPEVTQTPSHQVTQMGQEVILRCVPISNHLYFYWYRQILGQKVEFLVSFYNNEISEKSEIFDDQFSVERPDGSNFTLKIRSTKLEDSAMYFCASTRLADYEQYFGPGTRLTVT.